These T cell receptor beta chains were read from a single sample in a study of Graves' ophthalmopathy and Graves' hyperthyroidism. TCRdb itself ran the multiplex PCR reads through MiXCR, one entry per CDR3 protein. The sample lists hundreds of thousands of distinct CDR3 sequences; about two fifths were seen once. Sequenced: peripheral blood. These receptors were taken from an adult man with Graves' ophthalmopathy. Each CDR3 is given with its conserved first and last residue. A D gene is named only where the DNA matches it firmly. Some rows have no size entry. The others give once, few or many, or a class for an expanded clone.

V gene: TRBV12-3/TRBV12-4; J gene: TRBJ1-3; clone size: many; D gene: -; CDR3 DNA: TGTGCCAGCAGTTTTGGGTTATCTGGAAACACCATATATTTT; CDR3 protein: CASSFGLSGNTIYF
V gene: TRBV24-1; J gene: TRBJ2-1; clone size: -; D gene: -; CDR3 DNA: TGTGCCACCAGTGATTCTGACTACTTTTACAATGAGCAGTTCTTC; CDR3 protein: CATSDSDYFYNEQFF
V gene: TRBV2; J gene: TRBJ1-2; clone size: -; D gene: -; CDR3 DNA: TGTGCCAGCAGTGAACGGAGAGCGGGAGGGAATGGCTACACCTTC; CDR3 protein: CASSERRAGGNGYTF
V gene: TRBV11-1; J gene: TRBJ2-3; clone size: -; D gene: -; CDR3 DNA: TGTGCCAGCAGCTTACTCCTCCTCAGTAGCACAGATACGCAGTATTTT; CDR3 protein: CASSLLLLSSTDTQYF
V gene: TRBV7-9; J gene: TRBJ2-1; clone size: -; D gene: -; CDR3 DNA: TGTGCCAGCAGCTTGGGACTTTTGAATGAGCAGTTCTTC; CDR3 protein: CASSLGLLNEQFF
V gene: TRBV2; J gene: TRBJ2-7; clone size: many; D gene: -; CDR3 DNA: TGTGCCAGTCGTGGCTACGAGCAGTACTTC; CDR3 protein: CASRGYEQYF
V gene: TRBV7-2; J gene: TRBJ2-5; clone size: -; D gene: TRBD2; CDR3 DNA: TGTGCCAGCAGCTTTCGACTAGCGGGGGAACAAGAGACCCAGTACTTC; CDR3 protein: CASSFRLAGEQETQYF
V gene: TRBV7-9; J gene: TRBJ1-1; clone size: many; D gene: TRBD1; CDR3 DNA: TGTGCCAGCAGCGTAGAGACAGGGGGCACTGAAGCTTTCTTT; CDR3 protein: CASSVETGGTEAFF
V gene: TRBV19; J gene: TRBJ1-1; clone size: -; D gene: -; CDR3 DNA: TGTGCCAGTAACCTCAGGGGAACTGAAGCTTTCTTT; CDR3 protein: CASNLRGTEAFF
V gene: TRBV29-1; J gene: TRBJ1-4; clone size: once; D gene: -; CDR3 DNA: TGCAGCGCCAAACGGGGAGAGACTAATGAAAAACTGTTTTTT; CDR3 protein: CSAKRGETNEKLFF
V gene: TRBV6-5; J gene: TRBJ1-3; clone size: many; D gene: -; CDR3 DNA: TGTGCCAGCAGGAATACAGGGCACAACACCATATATTTT; CDR3 protein: CASRNTGHNTIYF
V gene: TRBV10-2; J gene: TRBJ2-5; clone size: -; D gene: TRBD2; CDR3 DNA: TGCGCCAGCAGTGAGCAGGGACTAGCGGGAGTAGAGACCCAGTACTTC; CDR3 protein: CASSEQGLAGVETQYF
V gene: TRBV2; J gene: TRBJ1-1; clone size: many; D gene: TRBD1; CDR3 DNA: TGTGCCAGCAGTGAATTAGAAGGGGGCCTCACTGAAGCTTTCTTT; CDR3 protein: CASSELEGGLTEAFF
V gene: TRBV10-3; J gene: TRBJ1-2; clone size: -; D gene: TRBD1; CDR3 DNA: TGTGCCAGCTCACCATCGGGACAGGGGACCTATGGCTACACCTTC; CDR3 protein: CASSPSGQGTYGYTF
V gene: TRBV3-1; J gene: TRBJ1-1; clone size: few; D gene: -; CDR3 DNA: TGTGCCAGCAGCCAAACCGGGACTCACCCTGAAGCTTTCTTT; CDR3 protein: CASSQTGTHPEAFF
V gene: TRBV15; J gene: TRBJ2-6; clone size: -; D gene: -; CDR3 DNA: TGTGCCACCAGCGTTGCCGGCTCTGGGGCCAACGTCCTGACTTTC; CDR3 protein: CATSVAGSGANVLTF
V gene: TRBV20-1; J gene: TRBJ2-6; clone size: once; D gene: TRBD2; CDR3 DNA: TGCAGTGCTAGAGGCAAGCGGGAGGCGAACGTCCTGACTTTC; CDR3 protein: CSARGKREANVLTF
V gene: TRBV9; J gene: TRBJ2-5; clone size: -; D gene: -; CDR3 DNA: TGTGCCAGCAGCGTAGAATTGGGGCTAGCGGAGACCCAGTACTTC; CDR3 protein: CASSVELGLAETQYF
V gene: TRBV10-3; J gene: TRBJ1-2; clone size: many; D gene: -; CDR3 DNA: TGTGCCATCAGTGAGTCTTGGGGAGCGCCTGGGGGCTACACCTTC; CDR3 protein: CAISESWGAPGGYTF
V gene: TRBV20-1; J gene: TRBJ2-3; clone size: -; D gene: TRBD1; CDR3 DNA: TGCAGTGCTAGATACCAACAGGGGGATACGCAGTATTTT; CDR3 protein: CSARYQQGDTQYF
V gene: TRBV5-1; J gene: TRBJ2-2; clone size: -; D gene: TRBD2; CDR3 DNA: TGTGCCAGCAGCTTGAGTTCGGCTAGCGGGCGTCCCGGGGAGCTGGTTTTT; CDR3 protein: CASSLSSASGRPGELVF
V gene: TRBV29-1; J gene: TRBJ1-1; clone size: many; D gene: -; CDR3 DNA: TGCAGCGTTGAAACCGGGTGGCCTAGGGGGGACACTGAAGCTTTCTTT; CDR3 protein: CSVETGWPRGDTEAFF
V gene: TRBV5-1; J gene: TRBJ2-7; clone size: few; D gene: -; CDR3 DNA: TGCGCCAGCACCGGCGGTCGGGGAGATTACTACGAGCAGTACTTC; CDR3 protein: CASTGGRGDYYEQYF
V gene: TRBV15; J gene: TRBJ2-7; clone size: many; D gene: -; CDR3 DNA: TGTGCCACCAGCAGGGGAGCAGTCTCCTACGAGCAGTACTTC; CDR3 protein: CATSRGAVSYEQYF
V gene: TRBV19; J gene: TRBJ2-5; clone size: -; D gene: TRBD1; CDR3 DNA: TGTGCCAGTAGTTCCCACCCTACAGGGGCTGGCCAAGAGACCCAGTACTTC; CDR3 protein: CASSSHPTGAGQETQYF
V gene: TRBV9; J gene: TRBJ2-5; clone size: -; D gene: TRBD2; CDR3 DNA: TGTGCCAGCAGCGCCAGGACTAGCGGGCAAGAGACCCAGTACTTC; CDR3 protein: CASSARTSGQETQYF
V gene: TRBV6-5; J gene: TRBJ1-2; clone size: few; D gene: -; CDR3 DNA: TGTGCCAGCAGTAGTCCCGGGACTGTCTACACCTTC; CDR3 protein: CASSSPGTVYTF
V gene: TRBV29-1; J gene: TRBJ1-3; clone size: many; D gene: -; CDR3 DNA: TGCAGCGTTGAAGATCTACGACGACAGGTGCGCGGAAACACCATATATTTT; CDR3 protein: CSVEDLRRQVRGNTIYF
V gene: TRBV6-6; J gene: TRBJ2-5; clone size: -; D gene: -; CDR3 DNA: TGTGCCAGCTGCGAGGGGGGGATTGGCCAGTACTTC; CDR3 protein: CASCEGGIGQYF
V gene: TRBV6-6; J gene: TRBJ1-5; clone size: -; D gene: -; CDR3 DNA: TGTGCCAGCAGGCAATACGGGGTTGGGGACTATAGCAATCAGCCCCAGCATTTT; CDR3 protein: CASRQYGVGDYSNQPQHF
V gene: TRBV10-3; J gene: TRBJ1-2; clone size: once; D gene: TRBD1; CDR3 DNA: TGTGCCATCAGTGGGGGGACAGGGGGCGACTATGGCTACACCTTC; CDR3 protein: CAISGGTGGDYGYTF
V gene: TRBV5-1; J gene: TRBJ1-2; clone size: many; D gene: -; CDR3 DNA: TGCGCCAGCGCCCGGGACACTAACTATGGCTACACCTTC; CDR3 protein: CASARDTNYGYTF
V gene: TRBV9; J gene: TRBJ2-7; clone size: many; D gene: TRBD1; CDR3 DNA: TGTGCCAGCAGCTCTAGCCGGGACAGGTTGTACGAGCAGTACTTC; CDR3 protein: CASSSSRDRLYEQYF
V gene: TRBV7-8; J gene: TRBJ1-2; clone size: many; D gene: TRBD1; CDR3 DNA: TGTGCCAGCAGCCTAGAGGACAGGGTTTATGGCTACACCTTC; CDR3 protein: CASSLEDRVYGYTF
V gene: TRBV2; J gene: TRBJ1-1; clone size: many; D gene: -; CDR3 DNA: TGTGCCAGCAATAGGGCGGTGAACACTGAAGCTTTCTTT; CDR3 protein: CASNRAVNTEAFF
V gene: TRBV7-9; J gene: TRBJ2-5; clone size: many; D gene: -; CDR3 DNA: TGTGCCACAGGGTTAAGGCAAGAGACCCAGTACTTC; CDR3 protein: CATGLRQETQYF
V gene: TRBV10-2; J gene: TRBJ1-3; clone size: -; D gene: -; CDR3 DNA: TGCGCCAGCAGTGAGTCCGGGGGTTCCGGTGGAAACACCATATATTTT; CDR3 protein: CASSESGGSGGNTIYF
V gene: TRBV29-1; J gene: TRBJ1-2; clone size: -; D gene: -; CDR3 DNA: TGCAGTGCCAGTAGTGAGAGACAGGAGTTGTATGGCTACACCTTC; CDR3 protein: CSASSERQELYGYTF
V gene: TRBV19; J gene: TRBJ1-5; clone size: -; D gene: TRBD1; CDR3 DNA: TGTGCCAGTAGCGCCGGGACAGGCCCTAAATCCCAGCATTTT; CDR3 protein: CASSAGTGPKSQHF
V gene: TRBV2; J gene: TRBJ1-2; clone size: once; D gene: -; CDR3 DNA: TGTGCCAGCAGTGCCACGGCGGGACTCTATGGCTACACCTTC; CDR3 protein: CASSATAGLYGYTF
V gene: TRBV7-9; J gene: TRBJ2-7; clone size: once; D gene: TRBD1; CDR3 DNA: TGTGCCAGCAGCTTAGCTGTGGGACAGGGGGCGGATACGCAGTACTTC; CDR3 protein: CASSLAVGQGADTQYF
V gene: TRBV4-1; J gene: TRBJ2-7; clone size: few; D gene: -; CDR3 DNA: TGCGCCAGCAGCCAAGTATCGGCCCACGAGCAGTACTTC; CDR3 protein: CASSQVSAHEQYF
V gene: TRBV7-2; J gene: TRBJ2-6; clone size: many; D gene: TRBD2; CDR3 DNA: TGTGCCAGCAGCCCCCAGGGACTAGTATCTGGGGCCAACGTCCTGACTTTC; CDR3 protein: CASSPQGLVSGANVLTF
V gene: TRBV10-3; J gene: TRBJ2-7; clone size: -; D gene: -; CDR3 DNA: TGTGCCAGCAGTATGGAGGGGGGCGATCTTAGCTACGGGCAGTACTTC; CDR3 protein: CASSMEGGDLSYGQYF
V gene: TRBV15; J gene: TRBJ1-5; clone size: many; D gene: TRBD1; CDR3 DNA: TGTGCCACCAGCGGCATAAGACAGGGGCATTATCAGCCCCAGCATTTT; CDR3 protein: CATSGIRQGHYQPQHF
V gene: TRBV5-1; J gene: TRBJ1-1; clone size: few; D gene: -; CDR3 DNA: TGCGCCAGCAGCTTGGTTTTCGGGGGACTAGATACTGAAGCTTTCTTT; CDR3 protein: CASSLVFGGLDTEAFF
V gene: TRBV15; J gene: TRBJ1-1; clone size: -; D gene: TRBD1; CDR3 DNA: TGTGCCACCAGCAGAGACACAGGGGGCACTGAAGCTTTCTTT; CDR3 protein: CATSRDTGGTEAFF
V gene: TRBV5-4; J gene: TRBJ2-7; clone size: -; D gene: -; CDR3 DNA: TGTGCCAGCAGCTTTGGGTACTCCTCCTACGAGCAGTACTTC; CDR3 protein: CASSFGYSSYEQYF
V gene: TRBV6-1; J gene: TRBJ1-5; clone size: many; D gene: -; CDR3 DNA: TGTGCCAGCAGTGAAGTAGGTTGGGGCAATCAGCCCCAGCATTTT; CDR3 protein: CASSEVGWGNQPQHF
V gene: TRBV18; J gene: TRBJ1-5; clone size: -; D gene: -; CDR3 DNA: TGTGCCAGCTCACCCGCCTTACAGCCCAATCAGCCCCAGCATTTT; CDR3 protein: CASSPALQPNQPQHF
V gene: TRBV5-8; J gene: TRBJ1-2; clone size: many; D gene: -; CDR3 DNA: TGTGCCAGCACCAGCCTGCGAGGGAACTATGGCTACACCTTC; CDR3 protein: CASTSLRGNYGYTF
V gene: TRBV20-1; J gene: TRBJ1-1; clone size: many; D gene: -; CDR3 DNA: TGCAGTGCTAGTTTTGGCAGAAAGGTGGATGAAGCTTTCTTT; CDR3 protein: CSASFGRKVDEAFF